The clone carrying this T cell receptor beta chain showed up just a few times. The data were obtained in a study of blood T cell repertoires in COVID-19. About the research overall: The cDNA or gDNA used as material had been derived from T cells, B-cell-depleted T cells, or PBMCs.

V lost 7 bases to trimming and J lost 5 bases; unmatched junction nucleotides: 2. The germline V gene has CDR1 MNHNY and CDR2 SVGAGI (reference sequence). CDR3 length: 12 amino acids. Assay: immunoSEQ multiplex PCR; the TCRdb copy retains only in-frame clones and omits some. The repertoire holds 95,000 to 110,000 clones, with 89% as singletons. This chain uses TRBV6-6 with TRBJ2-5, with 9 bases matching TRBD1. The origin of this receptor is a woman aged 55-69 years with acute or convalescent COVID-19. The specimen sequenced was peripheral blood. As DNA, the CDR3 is TGTGCCAGCACCGACAGGGGGGAGACCCAGTACTTC. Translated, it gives CASTDRGETQYF.